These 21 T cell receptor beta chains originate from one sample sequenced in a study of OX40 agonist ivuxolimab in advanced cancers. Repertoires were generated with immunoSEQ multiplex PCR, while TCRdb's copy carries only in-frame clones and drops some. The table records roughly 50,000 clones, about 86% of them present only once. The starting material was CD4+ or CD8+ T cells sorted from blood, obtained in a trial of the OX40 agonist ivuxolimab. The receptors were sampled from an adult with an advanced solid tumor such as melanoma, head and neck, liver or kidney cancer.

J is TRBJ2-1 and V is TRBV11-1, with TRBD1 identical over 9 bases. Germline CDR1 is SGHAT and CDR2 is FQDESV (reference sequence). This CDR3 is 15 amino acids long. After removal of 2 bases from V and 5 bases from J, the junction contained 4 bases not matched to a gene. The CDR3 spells CASSLPGQGDNEQFF. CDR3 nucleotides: TGTGCCAGCAGCTTACCGGGACAGGGTGACAATGAGCAGTTCTTC.

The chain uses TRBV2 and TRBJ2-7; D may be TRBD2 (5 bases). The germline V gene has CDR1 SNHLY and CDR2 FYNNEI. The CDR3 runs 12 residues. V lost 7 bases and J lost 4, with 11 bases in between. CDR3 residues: CASTASWYEQYF. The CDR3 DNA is TGTGCCAGCACAGCTAGCTGGTACGAGCAGTACTTC.

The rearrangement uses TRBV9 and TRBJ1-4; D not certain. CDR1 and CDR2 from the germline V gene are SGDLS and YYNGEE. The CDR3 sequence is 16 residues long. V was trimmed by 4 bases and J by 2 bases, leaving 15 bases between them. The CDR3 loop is CASSPRLGQTNEKLFF. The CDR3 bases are TGTGCCAGCAGCCCTCGCCTTGGGCAGACTAATGAAAAACTGTTTTTT. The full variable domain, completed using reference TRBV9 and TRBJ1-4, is DSGVTQTPKHLITATGQRVTLRCSPRSGDLSVYWYQQSLDQGLQFLIQYYNGEERAKGNILERFSAQQFPDLHSELNLSSLELGDSALYFCASSPRLGQTNEKLFFGSGTQLSVL.

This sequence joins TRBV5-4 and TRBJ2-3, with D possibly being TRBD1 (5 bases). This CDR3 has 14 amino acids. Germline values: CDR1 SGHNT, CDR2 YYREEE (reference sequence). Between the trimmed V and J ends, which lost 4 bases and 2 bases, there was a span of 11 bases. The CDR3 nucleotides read TGTGCCAGCAGCCCGACAGAGTTCACAGATACGCAGTATTTT. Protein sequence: CASSPTEFTDTQYF.

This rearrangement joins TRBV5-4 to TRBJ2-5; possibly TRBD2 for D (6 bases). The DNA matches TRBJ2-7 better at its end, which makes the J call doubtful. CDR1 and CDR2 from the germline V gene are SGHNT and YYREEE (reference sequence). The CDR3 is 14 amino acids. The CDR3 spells CASSSVGSSYEQYF. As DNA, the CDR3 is TGTGCCAGCAGCTCCGTCGGGAGTTCCTACGAGCAGTACTTC.

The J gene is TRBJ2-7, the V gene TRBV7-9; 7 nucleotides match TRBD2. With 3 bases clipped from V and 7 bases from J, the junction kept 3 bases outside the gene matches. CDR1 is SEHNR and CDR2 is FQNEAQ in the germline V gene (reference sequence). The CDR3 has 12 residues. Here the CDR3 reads CASSFPSGEQYF. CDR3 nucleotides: TGTGCCAGCAGCTTCCCTAGCGGAGAGCAGTACTTC. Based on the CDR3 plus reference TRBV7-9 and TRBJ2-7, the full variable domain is DTGVSQNPRHKITKRGQNVTFRCDPISEHNRLYWYRQTLGQGPEFLTYFQNEAQLEKSRLLSDRFSAERPKGSFSTLEIQRTEQGDSAMYLCASSFPSGEQYFGPGTRLTVT.

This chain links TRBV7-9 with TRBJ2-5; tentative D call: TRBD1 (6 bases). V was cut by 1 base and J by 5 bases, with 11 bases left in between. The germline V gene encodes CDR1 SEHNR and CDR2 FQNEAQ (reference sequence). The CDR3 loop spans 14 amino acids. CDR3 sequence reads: CASSLEQGRETQYF. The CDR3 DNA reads TGTGCCAGCAGCTTAGAGCAGGGGCGGGAGACCCAGTACTTC. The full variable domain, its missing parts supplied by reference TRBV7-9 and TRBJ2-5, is DTGVSQNPRHKITKRGQNVTFRCDPISEHNRLYWYRQTLGQGPEFLTYFQNEAQLEKSRLLSDRFSAERPKGSFSTLEIQRTEQGDSAMYLCASSLEQGRETQYFGPGTRLLVL.

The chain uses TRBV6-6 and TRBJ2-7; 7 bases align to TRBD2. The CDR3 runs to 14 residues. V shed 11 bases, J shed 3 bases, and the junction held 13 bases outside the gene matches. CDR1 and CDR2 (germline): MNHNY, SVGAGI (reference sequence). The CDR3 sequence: CALGLGGSRYEQYF. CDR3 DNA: TGTGCCCTGGGGTTAGGCGGGAGTCGCTACGAGCAGTACTTC.

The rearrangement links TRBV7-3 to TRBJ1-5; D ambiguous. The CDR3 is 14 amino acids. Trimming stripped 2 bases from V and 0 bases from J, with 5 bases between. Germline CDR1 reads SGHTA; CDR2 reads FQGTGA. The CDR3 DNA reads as TGTGCCAGCAGCTTACATGTTAGCAATCAGCCCCAGCATTTT. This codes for CASSLHVSNQPQHF.

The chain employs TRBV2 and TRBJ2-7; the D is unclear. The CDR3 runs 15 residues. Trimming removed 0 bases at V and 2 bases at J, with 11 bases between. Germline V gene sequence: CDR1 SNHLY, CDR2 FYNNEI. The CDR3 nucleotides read TGTGCCAGCAGTGAAGCTTGGGGTATCACCTACGAGCAGTACTTC. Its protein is CASSEAWGITYEQYF. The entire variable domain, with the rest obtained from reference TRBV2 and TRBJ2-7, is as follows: EPEVTQTPSHQVTQMGQEVILRCVPISNHLYFYWYRQILGQKVEFLVSFYNNEISEKSEIFDDQFSVERPDGSNFTLKIRSTKLEDSAMYFCASSEAWGITYEQYFGPGTRLTVT.

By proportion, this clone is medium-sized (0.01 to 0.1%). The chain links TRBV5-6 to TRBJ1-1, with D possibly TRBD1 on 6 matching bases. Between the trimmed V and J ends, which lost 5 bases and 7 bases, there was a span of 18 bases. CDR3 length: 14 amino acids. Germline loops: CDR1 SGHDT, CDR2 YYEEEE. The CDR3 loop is CASSLRLGQFEAFF. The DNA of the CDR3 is TGTGCCAGCAGTTTGCGACTCGGACAGTTTGAAGCTTTCTTT.

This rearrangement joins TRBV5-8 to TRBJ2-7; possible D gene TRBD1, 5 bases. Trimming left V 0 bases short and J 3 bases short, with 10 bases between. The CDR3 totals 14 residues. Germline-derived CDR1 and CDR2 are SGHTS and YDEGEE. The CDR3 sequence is CASSLVLGVYEQYF. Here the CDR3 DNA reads TGTGCCAGCAGCTTGGTGTTAGGGGTCTACGAGCAGTACTTC.

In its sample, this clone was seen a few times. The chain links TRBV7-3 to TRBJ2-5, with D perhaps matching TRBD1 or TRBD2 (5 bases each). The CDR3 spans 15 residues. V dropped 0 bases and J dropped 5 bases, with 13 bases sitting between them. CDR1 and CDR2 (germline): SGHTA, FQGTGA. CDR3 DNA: TGTGCCAGCAGCTTAACCTTCGGGACCAGGGAGACCCAGTACTTC. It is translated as CASSLTFGTRETQYF.

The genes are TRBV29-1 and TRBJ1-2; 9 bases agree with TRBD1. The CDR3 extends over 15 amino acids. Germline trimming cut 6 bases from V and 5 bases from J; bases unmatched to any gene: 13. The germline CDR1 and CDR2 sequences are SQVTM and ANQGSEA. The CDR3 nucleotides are TGCAGCGTCCGAGGGGGACAGGGAAGAGTTTATGGCTACACCTTC. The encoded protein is CSVRGGQGRVYGYTF.

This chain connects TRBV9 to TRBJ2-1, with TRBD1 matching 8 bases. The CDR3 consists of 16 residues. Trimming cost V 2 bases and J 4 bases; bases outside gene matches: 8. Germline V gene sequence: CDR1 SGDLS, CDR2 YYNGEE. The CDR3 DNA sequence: TGTGCCAGCAGCGTTTCCTCAGGACAGGGTTACAATGAGCAGTTCTTC. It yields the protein CASSVSSGQGYNEQFF.

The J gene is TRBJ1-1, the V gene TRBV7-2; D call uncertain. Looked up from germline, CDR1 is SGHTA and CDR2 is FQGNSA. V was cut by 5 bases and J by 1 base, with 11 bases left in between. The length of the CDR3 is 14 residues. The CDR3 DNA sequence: TGTGCCAGCAGCCTGATTCACCGGAACACTGAAGCTTTCTTT. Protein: CASSLIHRNTEAFF.

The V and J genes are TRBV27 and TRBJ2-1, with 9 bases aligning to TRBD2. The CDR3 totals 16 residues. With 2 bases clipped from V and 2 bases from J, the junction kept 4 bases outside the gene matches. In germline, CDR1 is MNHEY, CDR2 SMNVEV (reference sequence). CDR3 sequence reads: CASSLASGETYNEQFF. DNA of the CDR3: TGTGCCAGCAGTTTAGCTAGCGGGGAAACCTACAATGAGCAGTTCTTC.

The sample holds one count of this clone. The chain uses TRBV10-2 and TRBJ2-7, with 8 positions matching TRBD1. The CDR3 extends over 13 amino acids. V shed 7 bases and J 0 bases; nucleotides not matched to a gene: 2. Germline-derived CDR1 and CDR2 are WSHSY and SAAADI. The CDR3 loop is CASTGTGSYEQYF. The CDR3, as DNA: TGCGCCAGCACCGGGACAGGCTCCTACGAGCAGTACTTC.

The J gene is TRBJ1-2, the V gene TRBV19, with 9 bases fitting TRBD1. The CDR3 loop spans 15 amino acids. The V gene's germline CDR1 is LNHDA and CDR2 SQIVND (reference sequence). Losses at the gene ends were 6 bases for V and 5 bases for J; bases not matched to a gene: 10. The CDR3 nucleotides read TGTGCCAGTAGCAACCCTGACAGGGGGTTTTATGGCTACACCTTC. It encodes CASSNPDRGFYGYTF.

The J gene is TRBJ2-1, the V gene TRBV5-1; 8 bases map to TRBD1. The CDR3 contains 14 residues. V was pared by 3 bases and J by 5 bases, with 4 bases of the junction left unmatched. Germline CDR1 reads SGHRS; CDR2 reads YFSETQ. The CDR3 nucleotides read TGCGCCAGCAGCTGGACAGGGCCGAACAATGAGCAGTTCTTC. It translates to CASSWTGPNNEQFF.

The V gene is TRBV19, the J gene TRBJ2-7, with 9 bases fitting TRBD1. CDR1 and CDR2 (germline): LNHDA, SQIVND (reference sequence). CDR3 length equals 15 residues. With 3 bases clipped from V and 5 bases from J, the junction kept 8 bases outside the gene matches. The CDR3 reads CASSMDRGQGNEQYF. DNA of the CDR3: TGTGCCAGTAGTATGGATCGGGGACAGGGCAACGAGCAGTACTTC.